This T cell receptor (beta chain) was sequenced during a study of T cells in Graves' hyperthyroidism and ophthalmopathy. Study-wide results and limits: Progression to ophthalmopathy was predicted a median of 6.5 months early.

Germline trimming cut 4 bases from V and 4 bases from J; bases unmatched to any gene: 18. CDR3 size: 18 residues. CDR1 is SGHVS and CDR2 is FQNEAQ in the germline V gene. From RNA transcripts, TCR beta CDR3 regions were amplified. The TCR CDR3 was amplified in a first-round RT-PCR using the HTBI primer set. Via MiXCR, TCRdb re-called the multiplex PCR reads, giving one row per CDR3 protein. Of about 600,000 distinct CDR3 sequences in the sample, 16% are singletons; the top ten hold 2.5% to 4%. In the ophthalmopathy cohort, Clinical Activity Score was at least 3, NOSPECS grade at least 4, and duration under 3 months. Thyroid ultrasound, orbital computed tomography, clinical symptoms, and serum thyroxine and TRAb underpinned diagnoses. On this clonotype itself: Its target is unknown.

The gene calls are TRBV7-8 and TRBJ2-7; 8 bases agree with TRBD1. The origin of this receptor is a woman aged 35 to 49 with Graves' ophthalmopathy. Sequences were obtained from blood. The DNA of the CDR3 is TGTGCCAGCAGCTATAGCCAGCAGGGGGCATCCAGCGCTTACGAGCAGTACTTC. As protein: CASSYSQQGASSAYEQYF. Combining the CDR3 with reference TRBV7-8 and TRBJ2-7 gives the whole variable domain GAGVSQSPRYKVAKRGQDVALRCDPISGHVSLFWYQQALGQGPEFLTYFQNEAQLDKSGLPSDRFFAERPEGSVSTLKIQRTQQEDSAVYLCASSYSQQGASSAYEQYFGPGTRLTVT.